What follows is one T cell receptor (beta chain) and its context. Antigen: not known. The data were taken from a study of cytomegalovirus exposure and HLA in healthy donors. Study-level findings and limits: The number of N-insertions in an Asian-associated ancestry cluster was reportedly below the approximately 690-donor mean in a later analysis.

V lost 1 base, J lost 2 bases, and 15 bases lay in between. Germline CDR1 is LNHNV and CDR2 is YYDKDF (reference sequence). This CDR3 region has 17 residues. The PCR had 60 Vbeta and 13 Jbeta primers. The assay was immunoSEQ multiplex PCR, and TCRdb's table has in-frame clones only and misses some. The sample lists 120,000 or so clones, 75% to 90% occurring once. V is TRBV15 and J is TRBJ1-5, with D possibly matching TRBD1 (6 bases). This clonotype was obtained from a female donor in good health and CMV-seropositive. The specimen was PBMCs. The CDR3 region is CATSRVGGAGGNQPQHF. The CDR3 DNA follows: TGTGCCACCAGCAGAGTGGGGGGGGCGGGAGGCAATCAGCCCCAGCATTTT.